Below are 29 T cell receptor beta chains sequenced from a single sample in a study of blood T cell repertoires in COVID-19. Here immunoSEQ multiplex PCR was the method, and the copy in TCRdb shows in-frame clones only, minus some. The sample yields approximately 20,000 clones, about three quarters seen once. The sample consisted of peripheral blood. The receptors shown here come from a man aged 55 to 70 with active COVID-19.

CDR3 sequence: CASSFSWANVLTF. The DNA of the CDR3 is TGTGCCAGCAGCTTTAGCTGGGCCAACGTCCTGACTTTC. The gene calls are TRBV7-2 and TRBJ2-6; no clear D gene. The CDR3 is 13 amino acids. Germline-derived CDR1 and CDR2 are SGHTA and FQGNSA. Deletions cut 3 bases from V and 5 bases from J, with 5 bases between.

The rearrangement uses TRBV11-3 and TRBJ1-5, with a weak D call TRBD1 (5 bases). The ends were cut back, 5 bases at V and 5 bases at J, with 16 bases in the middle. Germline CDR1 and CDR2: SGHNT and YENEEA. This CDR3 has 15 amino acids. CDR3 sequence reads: CASSHPGLRDQPQHF. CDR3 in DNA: TGTGCCAGCAGCCATCCGGGACTGCGGGATCAGCCCCAGCATTTT.

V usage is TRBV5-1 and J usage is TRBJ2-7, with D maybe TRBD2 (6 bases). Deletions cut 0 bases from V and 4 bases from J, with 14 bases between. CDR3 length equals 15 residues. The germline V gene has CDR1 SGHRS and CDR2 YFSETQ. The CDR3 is CASSLEGREMYEQYF. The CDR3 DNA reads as TGCGCCAGCAGCTTGGAGGGCCGGGAGATGTACGAGCAGTACTTC. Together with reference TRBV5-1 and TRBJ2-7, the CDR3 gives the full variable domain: KAGVTQTPRYLIKTRGQQVTLSCSPISGHRSVSWYQQTPGQGLQFLFEYFSETQRNKGNFPGRFSGRQFSNSRSEMNVSTLELGDSALYLCASSLEGREMYEQYFGPGTRLTVT.

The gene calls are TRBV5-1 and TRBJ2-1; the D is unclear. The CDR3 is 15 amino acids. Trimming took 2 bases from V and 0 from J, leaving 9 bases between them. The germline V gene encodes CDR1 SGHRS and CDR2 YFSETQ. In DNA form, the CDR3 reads TGCGCCAGCAGCTTTTCCGGTAGCTCCTACAATGAGCAGTTCTTC. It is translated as CASSFSGSSYNEQFF.

CDR3 protein: CASRERTSGTYNEQFF. CDR3 sequence (DNA): TGTGCCAGCAGAGAACGCACTAGCGGGACGTACAATGAGCAGTTCTTC. The chain joins TRBV7-2 to TRBJ2-1; 10 nucleotides line up with TRBD2. V trimming: 6 bases; J trimming: 4 bases; junction bases outside the gene matches: 9. The CDR3 extends over 16 amino acids. Germline CDR1 is SGHTA and CDR2 is FQGNSA.

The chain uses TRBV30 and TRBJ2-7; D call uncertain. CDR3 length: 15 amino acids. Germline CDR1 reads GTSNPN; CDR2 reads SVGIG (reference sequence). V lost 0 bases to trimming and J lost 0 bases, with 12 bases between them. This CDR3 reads CAWSVLRGSSYEQYF. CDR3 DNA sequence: TGTGCCTGGAGTGTACTACGAGGTAGCTCCTACGAGCAGTACTTC.

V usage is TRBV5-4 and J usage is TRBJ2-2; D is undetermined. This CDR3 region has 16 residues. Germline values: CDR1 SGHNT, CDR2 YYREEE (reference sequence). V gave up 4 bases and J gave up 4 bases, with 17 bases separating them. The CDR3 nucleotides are TGTGCCAGCAGCCCCCGCGTCCTTGGTATCACCGGGGAGCTGTTTTTT. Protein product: CASSPRVLGITGELFF.

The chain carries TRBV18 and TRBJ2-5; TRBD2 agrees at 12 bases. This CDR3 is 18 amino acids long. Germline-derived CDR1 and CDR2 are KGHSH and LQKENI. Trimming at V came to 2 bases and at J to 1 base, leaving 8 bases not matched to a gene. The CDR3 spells CASSPAATSGSPQETQYF. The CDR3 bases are TGTGCCAGCTCACCAGCTGCGACTAGCGGGAGCCCCCAAGAGACCCAGTACTTC.

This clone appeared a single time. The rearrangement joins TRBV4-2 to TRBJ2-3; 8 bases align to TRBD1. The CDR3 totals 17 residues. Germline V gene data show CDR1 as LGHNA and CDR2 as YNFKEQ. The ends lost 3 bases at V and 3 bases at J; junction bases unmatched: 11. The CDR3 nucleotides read TGTGCCAGCAGCCAGGGTTATCCAGGGGGCGCGACAGATACGCAGTATTTT. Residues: CASSQGYPGGATDTQYF.

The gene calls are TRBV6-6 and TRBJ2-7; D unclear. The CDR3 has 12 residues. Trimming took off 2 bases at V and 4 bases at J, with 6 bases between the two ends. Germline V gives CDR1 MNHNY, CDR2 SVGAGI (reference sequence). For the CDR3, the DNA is TGTGCCAGCAGTTACACCCTATACGAGCAGTACTTC. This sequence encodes CASSYTLYEQYF.

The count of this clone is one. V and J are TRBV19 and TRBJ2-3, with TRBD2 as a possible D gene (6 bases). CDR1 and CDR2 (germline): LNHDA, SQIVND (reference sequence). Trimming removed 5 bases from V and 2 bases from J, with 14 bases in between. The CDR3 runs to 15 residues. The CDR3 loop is CASSGGILSTDTQYF. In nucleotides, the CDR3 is TGTGCCAGTAGTGGGGGGATCCTTTCCACAGATACGCAGTATTTT.

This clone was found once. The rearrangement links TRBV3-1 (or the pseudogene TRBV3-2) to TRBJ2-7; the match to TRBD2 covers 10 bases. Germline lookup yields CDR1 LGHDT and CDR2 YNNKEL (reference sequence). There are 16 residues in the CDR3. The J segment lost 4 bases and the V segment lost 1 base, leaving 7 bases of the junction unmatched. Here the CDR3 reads CASSQATSGKGYEQYF. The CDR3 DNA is TGTGCCAGCAGCCAAGCCACTAGCGGGAAGGGGTACGAGCAGTACTTC.

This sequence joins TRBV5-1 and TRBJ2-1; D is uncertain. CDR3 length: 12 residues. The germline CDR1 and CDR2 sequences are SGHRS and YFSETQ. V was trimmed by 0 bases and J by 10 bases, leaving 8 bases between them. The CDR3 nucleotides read TGCGCCAGCAGCTTGGAGCTGAGAGAGCAGTTCTTC. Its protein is CASSLELREQFF.

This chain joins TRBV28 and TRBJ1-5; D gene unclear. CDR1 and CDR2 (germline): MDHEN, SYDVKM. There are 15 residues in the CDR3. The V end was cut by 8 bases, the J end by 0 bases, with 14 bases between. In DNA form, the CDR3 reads TGTGCCAGCGCGGTCCTAGTTATTAGCAATCAGCCCCAGCATTTT. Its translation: CASAVLVISNQPQHF.

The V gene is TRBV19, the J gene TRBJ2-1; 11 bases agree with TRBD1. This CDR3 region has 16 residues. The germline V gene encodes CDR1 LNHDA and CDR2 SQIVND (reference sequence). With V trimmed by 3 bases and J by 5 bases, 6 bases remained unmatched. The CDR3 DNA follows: TGTGCCAGTAGTATCGCCGGGACAGGGGGAAACAATGAGCAGTTCTTC. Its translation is CASSIAGTGGNNEQFF.

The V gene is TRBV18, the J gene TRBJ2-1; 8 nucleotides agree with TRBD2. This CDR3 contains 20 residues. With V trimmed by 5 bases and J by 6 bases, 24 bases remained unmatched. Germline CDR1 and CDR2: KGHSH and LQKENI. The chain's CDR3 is CASSSATWPWGEREFNEQFF. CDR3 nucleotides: TGTGCCAGCTCATCCGCGACCTGGCCCTGGGGGGAGCGGGAGTTCAATGAGCAGTTCTTC.

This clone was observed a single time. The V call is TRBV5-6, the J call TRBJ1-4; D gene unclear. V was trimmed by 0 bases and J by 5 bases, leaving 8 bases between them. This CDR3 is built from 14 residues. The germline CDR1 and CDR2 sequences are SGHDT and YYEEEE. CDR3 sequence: CASSLVEGNEKLFF. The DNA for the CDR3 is TGTGCCAGCAGCTTGGTGGAGGGAAATGAAAAACTGTTTTTT.

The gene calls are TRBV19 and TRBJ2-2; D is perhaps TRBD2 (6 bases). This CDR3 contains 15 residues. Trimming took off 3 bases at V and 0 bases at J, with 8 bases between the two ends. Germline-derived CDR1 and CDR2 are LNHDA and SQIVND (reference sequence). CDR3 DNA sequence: TGTGCCAGTAGTATCTCGGGGGCGAACACCGGGGAGCTGTTTTTT. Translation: CASSISGANTGELFF. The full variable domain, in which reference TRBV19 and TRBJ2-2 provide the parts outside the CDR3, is DGGITQSPKYLFRKEGQNVTLSCEQNLNHDAMYWYRQDPGQGLRLIYYSQIVNDFQKGDIAEGYSVSREKKESFPLTVTSAQKNPTAFYLCASSISGANTGELFFGEGSRLTVL.

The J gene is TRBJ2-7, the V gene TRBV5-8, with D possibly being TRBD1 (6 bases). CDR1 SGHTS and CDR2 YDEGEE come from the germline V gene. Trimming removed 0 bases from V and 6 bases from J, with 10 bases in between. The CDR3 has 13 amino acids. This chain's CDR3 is CASSLGQVLEQYF. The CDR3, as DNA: TGTGCCAGCAGCTTGGGACAGGTTCTCGAGCAGTACTTC.

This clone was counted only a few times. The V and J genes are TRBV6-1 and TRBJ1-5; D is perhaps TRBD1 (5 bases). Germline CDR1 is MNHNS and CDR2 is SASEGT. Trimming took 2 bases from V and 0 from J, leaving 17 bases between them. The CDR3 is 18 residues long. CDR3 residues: CASSEPHGAGDSNQPQHF. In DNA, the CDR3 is TGTGCCAGCAGTGAACCCCACGGGGCGGGGGATAGCAATCAGCCCCAGCATTTT.

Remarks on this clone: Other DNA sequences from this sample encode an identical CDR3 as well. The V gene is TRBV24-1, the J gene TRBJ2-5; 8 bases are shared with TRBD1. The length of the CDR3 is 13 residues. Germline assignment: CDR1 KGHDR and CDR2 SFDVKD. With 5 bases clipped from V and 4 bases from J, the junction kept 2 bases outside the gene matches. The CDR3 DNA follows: TGTGCCACCAGTGCAACAGGGGGAGAGACCCAGTACTTC. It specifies CATSATGGETQYF.

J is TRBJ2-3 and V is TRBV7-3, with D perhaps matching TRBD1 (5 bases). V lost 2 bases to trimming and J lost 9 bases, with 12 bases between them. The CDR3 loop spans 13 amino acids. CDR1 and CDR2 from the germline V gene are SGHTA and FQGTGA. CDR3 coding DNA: TGTGCCAGCAGCTTAGGGGCGTTGGACACGCAGTATTTT. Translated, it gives CASSLGALDTQYF.

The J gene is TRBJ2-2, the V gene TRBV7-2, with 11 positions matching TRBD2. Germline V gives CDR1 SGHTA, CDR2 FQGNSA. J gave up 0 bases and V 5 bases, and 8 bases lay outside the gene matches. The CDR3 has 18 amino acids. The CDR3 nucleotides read TGTGCCAGCAGCCGCCGACTAGCGGGATCCGCGAACACCGGGGAGCTGTTTTTT. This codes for CASSRRLAGSANTGELFF.

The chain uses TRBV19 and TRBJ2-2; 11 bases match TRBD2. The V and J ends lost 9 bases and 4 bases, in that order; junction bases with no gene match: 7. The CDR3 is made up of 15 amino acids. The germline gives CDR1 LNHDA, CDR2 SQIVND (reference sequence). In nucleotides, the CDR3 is TGTGCCAGCCAGACTAGCGGGACTAGCACCGGGGAGCTGTTTTTT. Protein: CASQTSGTSTGELFF.

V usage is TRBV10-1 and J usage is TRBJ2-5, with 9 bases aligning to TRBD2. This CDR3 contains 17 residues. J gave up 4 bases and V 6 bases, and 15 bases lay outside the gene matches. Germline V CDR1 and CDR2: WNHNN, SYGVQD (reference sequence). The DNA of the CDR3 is TGCGCCAGCAGGGGCGGGGGCAGCGGGAGGCCGGGAGAGACCCAGTACTTC. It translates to CASRGGGSGRPGETQYF.

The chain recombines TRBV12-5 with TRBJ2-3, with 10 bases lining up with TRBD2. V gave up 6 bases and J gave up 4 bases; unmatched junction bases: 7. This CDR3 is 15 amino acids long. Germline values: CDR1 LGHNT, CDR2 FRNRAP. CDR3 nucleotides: TGTGCTAGTGGGCTAGGACTAGCGGCCCCAGATACGCAGTATTTT. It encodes CASGLGLAAPDTQYF.

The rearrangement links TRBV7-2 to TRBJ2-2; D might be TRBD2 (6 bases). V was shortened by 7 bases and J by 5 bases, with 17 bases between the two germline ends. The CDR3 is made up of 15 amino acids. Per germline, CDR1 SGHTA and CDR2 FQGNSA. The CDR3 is CASTMQGGPTGELFF. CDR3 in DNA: TGTGCCAGCACTATGCAGGGAGGACCAACCGGGGAGCTGTTTTTT.

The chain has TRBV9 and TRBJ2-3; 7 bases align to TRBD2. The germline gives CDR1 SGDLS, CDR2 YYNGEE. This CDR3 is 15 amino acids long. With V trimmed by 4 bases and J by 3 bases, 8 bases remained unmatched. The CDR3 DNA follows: TGTGCCAGCAGCCCACGGACTAGTAGTACAGATACGCAGTATTTT. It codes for CASSPRTSSTDTQYF.

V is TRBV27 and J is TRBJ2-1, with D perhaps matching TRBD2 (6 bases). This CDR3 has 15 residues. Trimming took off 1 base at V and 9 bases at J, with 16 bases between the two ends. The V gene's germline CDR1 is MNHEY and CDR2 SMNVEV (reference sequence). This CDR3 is CASSLYMDYIPEQFF. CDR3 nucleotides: TGTGCCAGCAGTTTATATATGGACTATATCCCTGAGCAGTTCTTC.